This record covers a single T cell receptor (beta chain). Its cognate antigen has yet to be identified. Per-nucleotide qualities are absent, and no much larger clonotype sits a single base away. This sample is drawn from a study of shared clonotypes between healthy human individuals (dated by TCRdb to 2018 to 2021). Concerning the study at large: The cohort included three men and a couple of women between 18 and 49 years of age. For each donor, CD4 naive and CD4 memory were each given three plates, CD8 naive was given two plates, and CD8 memory was given one plate. To estimate repertoire size and how much clonotype sharing occurs between individuals, the study deeply sequenced the blood TCR repertoires of five or six healthy adults. Different laboratories and diverse techniques were used to prepare libraries and sequence TCR repertoires, to increase sequencing depth and limit assay-specific biases. Each donor's leukapheresis produced roughly between roughly 0.9 and 9 billion PBMCs. Study-wide findings and limitations: Incomplete sequencing was indicated by rarefaction of sorted-subset datasets, despite the large sequencing depth. Estimated clonotype richness was generally larger for naive than for memory subsets. Because the study included only a small number of donors, the genetic and exposure-history diversity represented was limited. Pairwise subsampling led to the expectation that sequencing depth would affect the degree of clonotype sharing among donors. Sampling was limited to blood, and TCR repertoires in tissue likely differ from TCR repertoires in blood. Compared with non-shared clonotypes, the clonotypes found in all four sorted-subset donors had higher generation probabilities. When several donors were compared, the shared fraction of clonotypes was around 5% for naive CD4, about 4% for naive CD8, 2.3% for memory CD4, and roughly 0.4% for memory CD8.

TCR CDR3 regions were amplified from genomic DNA by multiplex PCR using the deep immunoSEQ assay. For each cell subset, the extracted genomic DNA was distributed evenly across all wells of several immunoSEQ 96-well plates, and each plate served as one replicate. For sorted subsets, around 0.2 ug of genomic DNA, equivalent to some 30,000 T cell genomes, went into each replicate PCR. The purified libraries were quantified using a Qubit 3.0 fluorometer, sized with a Bioanalyzer 2100, and then quantified again using the KAPA Library Quantification kit. Each immunoSEQ 96-well plate was sequenced on its own single-read 150-cycle Illumina NextSeq 550 flow cell. The authors' analysis ran thus. Because only junctional sequences without quality scores were contained in the immunoSEQ output, filtering matching that applied to full-length reads could not be performed. To assign V/J genes and CDR3, sequences were annotated using PyIR, a Python wrapper for IgBLAST v1.9, with IMGT germline references. Reads were filtered out if the reads had weak V/J assignments (E-value above 1e-6), no CDR3, stop codons, out-of-frame junctions, or ambiguous translated residues. V3J clonotypes were defined as sequences sharing the same inferred V gene, J gene, and CDR3 amino acid sequence. To compute the percentage overlap between repertoires, the number of shared unique clonotypes was divided by the size of the smaller repertoire. Three approaches were used to assess repertoire richness: RTK rarefaction, the Chao1 estimator, and Recon v2.1 estimates of unobserved clonotypes. Generation probabilities for all TCRbeta clonotypes obtained by the gDNA method from a handful of donors were computed using OLGA. Not all clones reach the TCRdb copy of this immuneACCESS table, which keeps in-frame sequences only. Checked studies attribute under half of the gap to unresolved V genes and leave the rest unexplained. Clonal size and the V and J genes are those of that table, whereas D and trimming came from the DNA. The sample table lists 110,000 or so clones, 55% to 80% of them with a count of one. Just under 25% of the sample lies in the top ten.

The donors were healthy, HIV-negative adults with no recently reported acute infections or vaccinations. All donors were Caucasian adults living in Nashville, Tennessee, USA. CD8 memory samples combined magnetically selected CD45RO+ cells with CCR7-negative CD45RA+ effector memory (TemRA) cells. Blood was obtained by leukapheresis, after which PBMCs were separated by Ficoll-Histopaque density gradient centrifugation and cryopreserved in liquid nitrogen vapor phase. Analytical flow cytometry was used to check the purity and quantity of every magnetically sorted T cell population. Each sorted fraction had its genomic DNA isolated and then quantified by UV absorbance on a Nanodrop 2000c. Via the germline V gene, CDR1 is MRHNA and CDR2 SNTAGT. From its cysteine to its phenylalanine, the CDR3 spans 16 amino acids. CDR3 DNA is the only sequence kept; it has 48 bases, read in frame from the first base. Between the V and J ends, shortened by 5 bases and 4 bases respectively, the junction contains 15 bases.

The rearranged chain carries TRBV6-4 and TRBJ2-6; TRBD2 might be the D gene, on 6 matching bases. Source material: memory CD8+ T cells sorted from blood. The cell subset or site label here, explained by the study, means: CD45RO+ cells pooled with CCR7-negative TemRA cells. The receptor's source is a woman in her thirties in good health. At the DNA level, the sequence is TGTGCCAGCAGTCCTCAGGGAGGAGCCGGGGCCAACGTCCTGACTTTC. Translated, it gives CASSPQGGAGANVLTF.